These 9 T cell receptor beta chains were sequenced from one sample in a study of cytotoxic CD8 clonotypes in ibrutinib-treated CLL. This table comes from immunoSEQ multiplex PCR, and its TCRdb copy is limited to in-frame clones, with some not included. This sample yields fewer than 400,000 clones, of which 67% are seen a single time; around 6.5% belongs to the top ten. The sequencing used PBMCs, collected after 36 months of ibrutinib treatment. The source of these receptors is a human donor with chronic lymphocytic leukemia.

This sequence joins TRBV5-6 and TRBJ2-7; D perhaps matches TRBD1 (6 bases). CDR1 and CDR2 from the germline V gene are SGHDT and YYEEEE. The germline V and J ends were trimmed by 5 bases and 1 base, with 13 bases remaining between them. CDR3 size: 14 residues. The CDR3 reads CASRHRGGSYEQYF. The CDR3 region has the DNA TGTGCCAGCAGGCATCGAGGGGGTTCCTACGAGCAGTACTTC.

The rearrangement links TRBV19 to TRBJ2-1, with 9 bases fitting TRBD1. Trimming took 9 bases from V and 6 from J; bases not matched to a gene: 9. This CDR3 has 14 residues. In germline, CDR1 is LNHDA, CDR2 SQIVND (reference sequence). The CDR3 DNA sequence: TGTGCCAGCAAGGGGACAGGGAGGGGCAATGAGCAGTTCTTC. Its translation: CASKGTGRGNEQFF.

The chain joins TRBV10-3 to TRBJ2-7; perhaps TRBD2 as D (5 bases). CDR1 is ENHRY and CDR2 is SYGVKD in the germline V gene. This CDR3 spans 13 amino acids. V gave up 10 bases and J gave up 5 bases, with 18 bases separating them. As DNA, the CDR3 is TGTGCCACCTTCGACCCCGGGCGGGACGAGCAGTACTTC. This translates into CATFDPGRDEQYF.

The chain joins TRBV19 to TRBJ1-2; D unclear. Trimming removed 2 bases from V and 4 bases from J, with 8 bases in between. There are 13 residues in the CDR3. The germline CDR1 and CDR2 sequences are LNHDA and SQIVND (reference sequence). CDR3 protein: CASSISPLYGYTF. The CDR3 DNA sequence: TGTGCCAGTAGTATATCCCCTCTCTATGGCTACACCTTC.

Worth noting for this clone: The same CDR3 arises from other DNA sequences in this sample as well. The chain links TRBV19 to TRBJ1-5; D is unresolved. Germline V gene lookup returns CDR1 LNHDA and CDR2 SQIVND (reference sequence). This CDR3 comprises 12 residues. The V end lost 3 bases, the J end lost 2 bases, and 2 bases lay between the germline ends. The CDR3 DNA is TGTGCCAGTAGTATCGGCAATCAGCCCCAGCATTTT. It specifies CASSIGNQPQHF.

The rearrangement links TRBV19 to TRBJ1-2, with TRBD1 as a possible D gene (5 bases). V was cut by 7 bases and J by 0 bases, with 15 bases left in between. Germline V lookup: CDR1 LNHDA, CDR2 SQIVND (reference sequence). The CDR3 has 15 amino acids. The CDR3 nucleotides read TGTGCCAGTACAACTTGGGACGGCACTAACTATGGCTACACCTTC. Translated: CASTTWDGTNYGYTF.

The chain carries TRBV6-1 and TRBJ1-1, with D possibly being TRBD1 (6 bases). CDR3 size: 13 residues. Between the trimmed V and J ends, which lost 10 bases and 0 bases, there was a span of 12 bases. In germline, CDR1 is MNHNS, CDR2 SASEGT. The CDR3 coding sequence is TGTGCCATCACGACAGGTATGAACACTGAAGCTTTCTTT. Amino acid sequence: CAITTGMNTEAFF.

In nucleotides, the CDR3 is TGTGCCTCCAGATCCTGGGCTTACACTGAAGCTTTCTTT. Amino acid sequence: CASRSWAYTEAFF. The chain combines TRBV27 with TRBJ1-1; D is ambiguous. There are 13 residues in the CDR3. The V and J ends lost 11 bases and 3 bases respectively, with 16 bases between them. The germline gives CDR1 MNHEY, CDR2 SMNVEV (reference sequence).

This chain joins TRBV11-2 and TRBJ2-3; perhaps TRBD2 as D (6 bases). The CDR3 is made up of 15 amino acids. The germline CDR1 and CDR2 sequences are SGHAT and FQNNGV. Trimming removed 4 bases from V and 5 bases from J, with 16 bases in between. CDR3 in amino acids: CASSSGTWGGDTQYF. In nucleotides, the CDR3 is TGTGCCAGCAGCTCCGGGACTTGGGGAGGAGATACGCAGTATTTT.